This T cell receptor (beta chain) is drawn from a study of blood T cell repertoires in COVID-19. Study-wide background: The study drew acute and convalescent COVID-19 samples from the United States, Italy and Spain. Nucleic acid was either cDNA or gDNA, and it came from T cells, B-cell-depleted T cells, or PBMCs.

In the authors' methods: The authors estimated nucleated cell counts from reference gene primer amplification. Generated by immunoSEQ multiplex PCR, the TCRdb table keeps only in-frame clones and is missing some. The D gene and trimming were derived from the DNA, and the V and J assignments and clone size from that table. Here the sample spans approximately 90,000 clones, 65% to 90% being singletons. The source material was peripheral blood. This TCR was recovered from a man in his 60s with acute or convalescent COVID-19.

CDR3 coding DNA: TGTGCCAGCAGGAAACAGGGGCCCGACTACGAGCAGTACTTC. Its protein product is CASRKQGPDYEQYF. This chain connects TRBV6-5 to TRBJ2-7; TRBD1 aligns across 7 bases. In germline, CDR1 is MNHEY, CDR2 SVGAGI. With V trimmed by 6 bases and J by 3 bases, 8 bases remained unmatched. The CDR3 is made up of 14 amino acids.